This TCR beta chain was sequenced for a study of naive and memory T cell subsets. Ligated cDNA underwent four rounds of PCR with nested alpha and beta constant region primers and SP2. TCRdb ran MiXCR on the 5' RACE reads and lists one entry per CDR3 protein. The table includes 55,000 to 65,000 distinct CDR3 sequences, 8% detected once. The CDR3 spans 15 residues. J was trimmed by 0 bases and V by 2 bases; bases with no gene match: 3. CDR1 and CDR2 from the germline V gene are SQVTM and ANQGSEA. An oligonucleotide containing a UMI was ligated to the 3' end of TCR cDNA. Ten or more counts support this clonotype. Its antigen remains unidentified. The study's findings and limits: This RNA-based method may be sensitive to activation-related transcript changes.

The receptor was derived from a female donor in good health. V gene TRBV29-1 combines with J gene TRBJ2-2; 7 bases are shared with TRBD2. CDR3 in DNA: TGCAGCGTTGAAAGTGCGGGGGCGAACACCGGGGAGCTGTTTTTT. It codes for CSVESAGANTGELFF.